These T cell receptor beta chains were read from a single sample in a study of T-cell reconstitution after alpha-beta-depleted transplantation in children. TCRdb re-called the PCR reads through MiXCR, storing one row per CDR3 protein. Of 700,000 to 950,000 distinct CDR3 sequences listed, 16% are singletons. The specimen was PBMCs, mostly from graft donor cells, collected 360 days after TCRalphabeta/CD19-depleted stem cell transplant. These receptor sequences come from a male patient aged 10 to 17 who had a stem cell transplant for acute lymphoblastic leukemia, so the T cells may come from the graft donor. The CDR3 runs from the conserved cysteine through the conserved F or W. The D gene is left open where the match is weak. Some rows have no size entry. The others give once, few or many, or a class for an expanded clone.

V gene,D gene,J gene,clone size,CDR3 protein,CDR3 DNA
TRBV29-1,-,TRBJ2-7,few,CSVEGTGESSYEQYF,TGCAGCGTTGAAGGAACAGGAGAGAGCTCCTACGAGCAGTACTTC
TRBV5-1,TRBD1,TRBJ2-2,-,CASSTTGMNTGELFF,TGCGCCAGCAGCACGACAGGGATGAACACCGGGGAGCTGTTTTTT
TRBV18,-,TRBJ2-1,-,CASSEFQGNEQFF,TGTGCCAGCTCAGAGTTTCAGGGCAATGAGCAGTTCTTC
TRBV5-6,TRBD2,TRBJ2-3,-,CASSWTSGTQYF,TGTGCCAGCAGCTGGACTAGCGGGACGCAGTATTTT
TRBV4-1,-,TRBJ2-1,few,CASSQDPNHRGLNEQFF,TGCGCCAGCAGCCAAGATCCAAATCACCGGGGGCTCAATGAGCAGTTCTTC
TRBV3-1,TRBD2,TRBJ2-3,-,CASSQVEWEGSPADTQYF,TGTGCCAGCAGCCAAGTGGAGTGGGAGGGCTCTCCCGCAGATACGCAGTATTTT
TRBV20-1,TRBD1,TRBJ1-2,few,CSASGTDNYGYTF,TGCAGTGCTAGCGGGACAGATAACTATGGCTACACCTTC
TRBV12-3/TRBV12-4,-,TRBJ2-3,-,CASTAPGEGTDTQYF,TGTGCCAGCACCGCACCTGGGGAAGGCACAGATACGCAGTATTTT
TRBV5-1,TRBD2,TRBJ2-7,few,CASSLDSTSGVYEQYF,TGCGCCAGCAGCTTGGATTCTACTAGCGGAGTCTACGAGCAGTACTTC
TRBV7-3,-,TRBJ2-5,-,CASSLIPLGTQYF,TGTGCCAGCAGCTTAATCCCCTTGGGGACCCAGTACTTC
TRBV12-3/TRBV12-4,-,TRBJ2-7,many,CASSLDRAWISTYEQYF,TGTGCCAGCAGTTTAGACAGAGCCTGGATAAGTACCTACGAGCAGTACTTC
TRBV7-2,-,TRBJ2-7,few,CASSSSFGVYSYEQYF,TGTGCCAGCAGCTCATCATTTGGGGTTTACTCCTACGAGCAGTACTTC
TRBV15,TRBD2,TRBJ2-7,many,CATSREGGPYEQYF,TGTGCCACCAGCAGAGAGGGAGGGCCCTACGAGCAGTACTTC
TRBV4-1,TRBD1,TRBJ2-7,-,CASGSGTVTYEQYF,TGCGCCAGCGGGTCCGGGACAGTGACCTACGAGCAGTACTTC
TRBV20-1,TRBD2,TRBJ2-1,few,CSARPLAGVYNEQFF,TGCAGTGCTAGACCACTAGCGGGAGTATACAATGAGCAGTTCTTC
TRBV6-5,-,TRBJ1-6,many,CASEQGGTNSPLHF,TGTGCCAGCGAACAAGGAGGTACTAATTCACCCCTCCACTTT
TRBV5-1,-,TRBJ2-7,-,CASSVSDLSYEQYF,TGCGCCAGCAGCGTTAGCGATCTTAGCTACGAGCAGTACTTC
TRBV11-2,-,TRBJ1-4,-,CASSLATRSEKLFF,TGTGCCAGCAGCTTAGCAACTCGTAGCGAAAAACTGTTTTTT
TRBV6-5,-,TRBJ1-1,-,CASSYYLRNTEAFF,TGTGCCAGCAGTTACTATCTCAGAAACACTGAAGCTTTCTTT
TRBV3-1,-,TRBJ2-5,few,CASSQEVYQETQYF,TGTGCCAGCAGCCAAGAGGTCTACCAAGAGACCCAGTACTTC
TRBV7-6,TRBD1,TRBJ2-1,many,CASSEQGGTYNEQFF,TGTGCCAGCAGCGAACAGGGGGGAACTTACAATGAGCAGTTCTTC
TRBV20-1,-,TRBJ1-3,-,CSTDRGNTIYF,TGCAGTACCGACAGGGGAAACACCATATATTTT
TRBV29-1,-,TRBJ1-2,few,CSVIIANYGYTF,TGCAGCGTTATCATTGCAAACTATGGCTACACCTTC
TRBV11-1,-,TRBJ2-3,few,CASSPRGYAATDTQYF,TGTGCCAGCAGCCCTAGGGGCTACGCCGCGACAGATACGCAGTATTTT
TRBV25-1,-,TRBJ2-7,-,CASGEQGYEQYF,TGTGCCAGCGGGGAACAGGGCTACGAGCAGTACTTC
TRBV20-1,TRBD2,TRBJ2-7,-,CSAIPTSGTPYEQYF,TGCAGTGCTATCCCGACTAGCGGGACCCCCTACGAGCAGTACTTC
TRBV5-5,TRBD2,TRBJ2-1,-,CASSLSPGLATEQFF,TGTGCCAGCAGCTTGAGCCCGGGACTAGCGACTGAGCAGTTCTTC
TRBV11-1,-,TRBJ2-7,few,CASSLAHKVGEQYF,TGTGCCAGCAGCTTAGCGCACAAGGTCGGGGAGCAGTACTTC
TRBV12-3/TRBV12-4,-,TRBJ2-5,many,CASSSGGGVKTQYF,TGTGCCAGCAGTTCCGGAGGAGGGGTAAAGACCCAGTACTTC
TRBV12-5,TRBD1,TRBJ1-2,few,CASGLPGTGDANYGYTF,TGTGCTAGTGGTTTACCCGGGACAGGGGACGCTAACTATGGCTACACCTTC
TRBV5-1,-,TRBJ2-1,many,CASSSGTSYNEQFF,TGCGCCAGCAGCTCCGGGACTTCCTACAATGAGCAGTTCTTC
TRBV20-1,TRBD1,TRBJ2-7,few,CSARDWTGSQYEQYF,TGCAGTGCTAGAGATTGGACAGGGTCCCAATACGAGCAGTACTTC
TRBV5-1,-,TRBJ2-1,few,CASSLEDPGWSEQFF,TGCGCCAGCAGCTTGGAGGACCCGGGGTGGAGTGAGCAGTTCTTC
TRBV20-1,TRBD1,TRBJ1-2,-,CSARRTGTGGYGYTF,TGCAGTGCTCGAAGGACAGGGACTGGAGGCTATGGCTACACCTTC
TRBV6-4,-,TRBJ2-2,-,CASSDWGPSNTGELFF,TGTGCCAGCAGTGACTGGGGACCATCGAACACCGGGGAGCTGTTTTTT
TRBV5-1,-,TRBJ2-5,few,CASSLGVREQETQYF,TGCGCCAGCAGCTTGGGTGTCAGGGAACAAGAGACCCAGTACTTC
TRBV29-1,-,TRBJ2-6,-,CSVEAGIGANVLTF,TGCAGCGTTGAAGCAGGGATCGGGGCCAACGTCCTGACTTTC
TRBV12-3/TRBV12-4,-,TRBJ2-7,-,CASSLLLSPYEQYF,TGTGCCAGCAGTTTATTACTTAGCCCCTACGAGCAGTACTTC
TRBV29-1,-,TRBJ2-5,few,CSVDPGRMKTQYF,TGCAGCGTTGACCCGGGACGAATGAAGACCCAGTACTTC
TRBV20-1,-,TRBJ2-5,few,CSARDLQGTDQETQYF,TGCAGTGCTAGAGATTTACAGGGTACCGACCAAGAGACCCAGTACTTC
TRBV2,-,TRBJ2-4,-,CASSDVTGDLKNIQYF,TGTGCCAGCAGTGATGTAACTGGGGACCTAAAAAACATTCAGTACTTC
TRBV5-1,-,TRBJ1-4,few,CASSLDPGNNEKLFF,TGCGCCAGCAGCTTGGACCCGGGAAATAATGAAAAACTGTTTTTT
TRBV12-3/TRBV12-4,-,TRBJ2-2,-,CASSPHGPTGELFF,TGTGCCAGCAGTCCCCATGGCCCCACCGGGGAGCTGTTTTTT
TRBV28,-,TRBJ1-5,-,CASPPSPDRINQPQHF,TGTGCCAGCCCCCCGAGCCCTGACAGGATCAATCAGCCCCAGCATTTT
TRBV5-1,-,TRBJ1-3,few,CASSLWGPDPADTIYF,TGCGCCAGCAGCTTGTGGGGACCTGACCCGGCGGACACCATATATTTT
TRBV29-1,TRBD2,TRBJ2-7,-,CSVEGSASGRYEQYF,TGCAGCGTTGAAGGTTCCGCTAGCGGTAGATACGAGCAGTACTTC
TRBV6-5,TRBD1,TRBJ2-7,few,CASSLLGTAEQYF,TGTGCCAGCAGTCTCCTAGGGACAGCCGAGCAGTACTTC
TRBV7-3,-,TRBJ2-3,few,CASSLSPGPAGTDTQYF,TGTGCCAGCAGCTTAAGTCCCGGTCCCGCGGGCACAGATACGCAGTATTTT
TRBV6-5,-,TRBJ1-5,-,CASSWGRQATGGYQPQHF,TGTGCCAGCAGTTGGGGCCGGCAGGCCACGGGGGGATATCAGCCCCAGCATTTT
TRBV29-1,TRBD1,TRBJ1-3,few,CSVEVSRGMSPTGNTIYF,TGCAGCGTTGAAGTGTCCAGGGGGATGTCCCCTACTGGAAACACCATATATTTT
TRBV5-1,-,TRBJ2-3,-,CASSLGGYDRSWTDTQYF,TGCGCCAGCAGCTTGGGGGGCTACGATCGTAGTTGGACAGATACGCAGTATTTT
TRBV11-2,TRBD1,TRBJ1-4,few,CASSQGWDRVEKLFF,TGTGCCAGCAGCCAGGGTTGGGACAGGGTCGAAAAACTGTTTTTT
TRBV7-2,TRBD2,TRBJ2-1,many,CASSLAVAGGNNEQFF,TGTGCCAGCAGCTTAGCGGTGGCGGGAGGGAACAATGAGCAGTTCTTC
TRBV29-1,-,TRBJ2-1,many,CSGQGGRYNEQFF,TGCAGCGGACAGGGAGGGCGCTACAATGAGCAGTTCTTC
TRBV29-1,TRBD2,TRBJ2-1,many,CSVEGTSGRVDGQFF,TGCAGCGTTGAGGGGACTAGCGGGAGAGTAGATGGGCAGTTCTTC
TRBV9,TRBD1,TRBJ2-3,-,CASASGTGINPSTDTQYF,TGTGCCAGCGCCTCCGGGACAGGTATCAATCCGAGCACAGATACGCAGTATTTT
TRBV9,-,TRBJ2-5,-,CASSPNHGPQETQYF,TGTGCCAGCAGCCCCAACCACGGACCTCAAGAGACCCAGTACTTC
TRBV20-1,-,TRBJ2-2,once,CSARDSPDTGELFF,TGCAGTGCTAGAGACTCCCCCGACACCGGGGAGCTGTTTTTT
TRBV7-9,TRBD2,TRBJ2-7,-,CASSPTSGRPNEQYF,TGTGCCAGCAGCCCGACTAGCGGGAGACCCAACGAGCAGTACTTC
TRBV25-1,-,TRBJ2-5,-,CASTLPGARETQYF,TGTGCCAGCACCCTACCTGGGGCCCGGGAGACCCAGTACTTC